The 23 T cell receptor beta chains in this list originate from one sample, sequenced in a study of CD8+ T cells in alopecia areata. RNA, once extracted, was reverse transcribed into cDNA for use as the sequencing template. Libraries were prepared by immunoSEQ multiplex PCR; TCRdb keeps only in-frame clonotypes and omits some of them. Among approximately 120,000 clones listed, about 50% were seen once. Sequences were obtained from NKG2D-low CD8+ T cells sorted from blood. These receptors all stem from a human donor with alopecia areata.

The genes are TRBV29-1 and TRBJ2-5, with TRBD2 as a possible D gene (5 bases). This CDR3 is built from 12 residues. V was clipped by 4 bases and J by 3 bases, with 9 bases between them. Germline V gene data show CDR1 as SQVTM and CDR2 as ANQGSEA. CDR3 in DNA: TGCAGCGTTGTTCCAGCGGAAGAGACCCAGTACTTC. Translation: CSVVPAEETQYF.

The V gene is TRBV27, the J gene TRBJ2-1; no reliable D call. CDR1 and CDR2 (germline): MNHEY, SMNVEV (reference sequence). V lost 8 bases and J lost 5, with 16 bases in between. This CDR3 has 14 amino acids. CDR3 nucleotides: TGTGCCAGCGCCGAATCGGGTGGTCACAATGAGCAGTTCTTC. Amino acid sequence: CASAESGGHNEQFF.

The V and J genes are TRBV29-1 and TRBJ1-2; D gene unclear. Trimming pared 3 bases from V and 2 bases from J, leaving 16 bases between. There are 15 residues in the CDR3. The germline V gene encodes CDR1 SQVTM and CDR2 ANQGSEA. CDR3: CSVDWVEQLNYGYTF. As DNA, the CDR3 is TGCAGCGTTGATTGGGTGGAACAGCTAAACTATGGCTACACCTTC.

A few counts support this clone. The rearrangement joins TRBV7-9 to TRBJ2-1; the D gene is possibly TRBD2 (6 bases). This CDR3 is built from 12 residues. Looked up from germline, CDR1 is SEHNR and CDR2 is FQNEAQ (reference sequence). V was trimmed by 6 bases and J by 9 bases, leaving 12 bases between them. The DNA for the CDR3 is TGTGCCAGCAGTCTTCTCGGGAGTGAGCAGTTCTTC. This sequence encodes CASSLLGSEQFF.

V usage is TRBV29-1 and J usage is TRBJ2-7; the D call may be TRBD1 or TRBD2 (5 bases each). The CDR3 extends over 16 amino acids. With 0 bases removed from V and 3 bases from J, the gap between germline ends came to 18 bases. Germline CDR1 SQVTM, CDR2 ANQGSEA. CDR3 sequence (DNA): TGCAGCGTTGAAGATCTGGGGACGTCGGGGAACTACGAGCAGTACTTC. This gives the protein CSVEDLGTSGNYEQYF.

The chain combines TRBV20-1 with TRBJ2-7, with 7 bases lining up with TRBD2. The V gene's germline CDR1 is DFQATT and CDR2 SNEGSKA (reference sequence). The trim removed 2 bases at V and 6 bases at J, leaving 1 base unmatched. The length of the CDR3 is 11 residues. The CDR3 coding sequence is TGCAGTGCTAGATGGACTAGCGAGCAGTACTTC. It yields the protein CSARWTSEQYF.

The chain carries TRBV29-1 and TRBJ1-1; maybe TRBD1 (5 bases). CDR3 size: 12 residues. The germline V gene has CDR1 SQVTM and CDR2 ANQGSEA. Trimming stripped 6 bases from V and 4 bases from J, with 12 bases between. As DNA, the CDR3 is TGCAGCGTCCTGCCAGGGAGCACTGAAGCTTTCTTT. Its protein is CSVLPGSTEAFF.

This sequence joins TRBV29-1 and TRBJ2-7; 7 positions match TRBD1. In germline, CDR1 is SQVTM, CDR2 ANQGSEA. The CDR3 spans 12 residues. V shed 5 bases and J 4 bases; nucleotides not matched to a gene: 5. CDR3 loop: CSVSGTAYEQYF. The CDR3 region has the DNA TGCAGCGTTTCTGGGACAGCTTACGAGCAGTACTTC.

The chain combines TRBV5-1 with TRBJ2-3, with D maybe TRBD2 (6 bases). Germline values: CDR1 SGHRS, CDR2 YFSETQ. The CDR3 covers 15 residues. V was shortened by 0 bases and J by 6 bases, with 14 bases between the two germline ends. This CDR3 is CASSLGGVQTDTQYF. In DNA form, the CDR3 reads TGCGCCAGCAGCTTGGGCGGGGTTCAAACGGATACGCAGTATTTT.

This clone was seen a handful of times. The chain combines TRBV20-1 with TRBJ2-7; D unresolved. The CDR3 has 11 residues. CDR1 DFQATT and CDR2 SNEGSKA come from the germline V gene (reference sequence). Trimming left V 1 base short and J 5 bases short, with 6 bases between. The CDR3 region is CSARVSHEQYF. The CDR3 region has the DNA TGCAGTGCTAGAGTTTCCCACGAGCAGTACTTC.

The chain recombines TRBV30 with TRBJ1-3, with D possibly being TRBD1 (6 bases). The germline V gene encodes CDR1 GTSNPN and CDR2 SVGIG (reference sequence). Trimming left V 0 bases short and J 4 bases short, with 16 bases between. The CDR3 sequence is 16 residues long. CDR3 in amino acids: CAWSVGGRGRGNTIYF. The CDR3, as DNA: TGTGCCTGGAGTGTCGGCGGCAGGGGAAGGGGAAACACCATATATTTT.

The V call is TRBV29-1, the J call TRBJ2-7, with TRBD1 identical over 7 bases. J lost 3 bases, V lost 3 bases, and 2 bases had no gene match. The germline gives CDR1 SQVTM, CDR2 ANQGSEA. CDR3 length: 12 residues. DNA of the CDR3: TGCAGCGTTGACGCAGGGGGCTACGAGCAGTACTTC. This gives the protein CSVDAGGYEQYF.

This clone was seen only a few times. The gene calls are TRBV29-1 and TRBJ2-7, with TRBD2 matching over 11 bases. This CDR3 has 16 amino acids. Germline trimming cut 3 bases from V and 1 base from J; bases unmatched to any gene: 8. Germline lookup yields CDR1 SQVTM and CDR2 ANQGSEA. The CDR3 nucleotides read TGCAGCGTTGATGCCCCGACTAGCGGGGAGTCCTACGAGCAGTACTTC. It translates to CSVDAPTSGESYEQYF.

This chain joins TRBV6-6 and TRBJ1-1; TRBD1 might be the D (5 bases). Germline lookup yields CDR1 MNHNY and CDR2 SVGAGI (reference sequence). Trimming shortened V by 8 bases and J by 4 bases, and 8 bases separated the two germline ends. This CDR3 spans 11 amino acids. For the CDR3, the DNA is TGTGCCAGCGGGACCGGCACTGAAGCTTTCTTT. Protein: CASGTGTEAFF.

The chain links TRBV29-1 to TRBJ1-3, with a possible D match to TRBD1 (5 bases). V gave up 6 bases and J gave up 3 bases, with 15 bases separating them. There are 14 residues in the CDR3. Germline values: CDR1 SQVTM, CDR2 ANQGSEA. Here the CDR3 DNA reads TGCAGCGTAACCGGGGGTGGCGTTGGAAACACCATATATTTT. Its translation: CSVTGGGVGNTIYF.

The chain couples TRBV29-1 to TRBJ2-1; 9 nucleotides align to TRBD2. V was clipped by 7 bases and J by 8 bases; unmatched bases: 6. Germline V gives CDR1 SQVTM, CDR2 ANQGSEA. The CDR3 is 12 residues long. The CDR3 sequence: CSAREGTDEQFF. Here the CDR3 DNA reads TGCAGCGCGCGGGAGGGGACAGATGAGCAGTTCTTC.

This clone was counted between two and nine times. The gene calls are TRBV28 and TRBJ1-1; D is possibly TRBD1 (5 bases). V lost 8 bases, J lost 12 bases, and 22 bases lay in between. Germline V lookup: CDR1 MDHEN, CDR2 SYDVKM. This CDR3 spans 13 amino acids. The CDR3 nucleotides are TGTGCCAGCGGCGCGCCCGACGGGACGTGGACTTTCTTT. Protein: CASGAPDGTWTFF.

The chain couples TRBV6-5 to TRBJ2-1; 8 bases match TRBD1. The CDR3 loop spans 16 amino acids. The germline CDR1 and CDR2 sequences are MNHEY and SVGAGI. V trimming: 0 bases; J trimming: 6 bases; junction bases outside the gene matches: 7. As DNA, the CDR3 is TGTGCCAGCAGTTACTCGATCGGGACAGGCGTCAATGAGCAGTTCTTC. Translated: CASSYSIGTGVNEQFF.

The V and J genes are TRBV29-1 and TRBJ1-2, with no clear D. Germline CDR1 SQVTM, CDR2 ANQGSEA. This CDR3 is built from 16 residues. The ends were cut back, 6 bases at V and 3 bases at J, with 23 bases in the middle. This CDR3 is CSVPIWGLTSDYGYTF. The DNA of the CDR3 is TGCAGCGTCCCAATTTGGGGTTTGACAAGCGACTATGGCTACACCTTC.

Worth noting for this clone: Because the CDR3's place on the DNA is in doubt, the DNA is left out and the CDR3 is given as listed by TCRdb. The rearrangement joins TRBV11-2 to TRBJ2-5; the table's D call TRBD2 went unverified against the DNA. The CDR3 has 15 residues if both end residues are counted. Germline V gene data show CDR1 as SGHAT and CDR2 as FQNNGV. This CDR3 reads CASSFGPGRKETQYF.

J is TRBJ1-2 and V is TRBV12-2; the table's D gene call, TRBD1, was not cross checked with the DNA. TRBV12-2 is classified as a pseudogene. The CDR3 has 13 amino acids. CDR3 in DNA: TGTGCAAGTCGCTTAAAGTCAGAAGATGGCTACACCTTC. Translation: CASRLKSEDGYTF.

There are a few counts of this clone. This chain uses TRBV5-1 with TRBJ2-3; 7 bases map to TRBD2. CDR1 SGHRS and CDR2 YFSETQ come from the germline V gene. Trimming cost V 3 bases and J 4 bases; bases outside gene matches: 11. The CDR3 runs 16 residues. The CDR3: CASSSLAEGSPDTQYF. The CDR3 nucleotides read TGCGCCAGCAGCTCCCTAGCGGAAGGGAGCCCAGATACGCAGTATTTT.

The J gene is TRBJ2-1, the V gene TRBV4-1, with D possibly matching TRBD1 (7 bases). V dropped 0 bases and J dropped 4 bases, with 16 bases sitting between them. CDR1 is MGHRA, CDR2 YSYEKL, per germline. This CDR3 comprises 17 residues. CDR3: CASSQEGGQSIYNEQFF. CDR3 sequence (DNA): TGCGCCAGCAGCCAAGAGGGGGGACAGAGCATATACAATGAGCAGTTCTTC.